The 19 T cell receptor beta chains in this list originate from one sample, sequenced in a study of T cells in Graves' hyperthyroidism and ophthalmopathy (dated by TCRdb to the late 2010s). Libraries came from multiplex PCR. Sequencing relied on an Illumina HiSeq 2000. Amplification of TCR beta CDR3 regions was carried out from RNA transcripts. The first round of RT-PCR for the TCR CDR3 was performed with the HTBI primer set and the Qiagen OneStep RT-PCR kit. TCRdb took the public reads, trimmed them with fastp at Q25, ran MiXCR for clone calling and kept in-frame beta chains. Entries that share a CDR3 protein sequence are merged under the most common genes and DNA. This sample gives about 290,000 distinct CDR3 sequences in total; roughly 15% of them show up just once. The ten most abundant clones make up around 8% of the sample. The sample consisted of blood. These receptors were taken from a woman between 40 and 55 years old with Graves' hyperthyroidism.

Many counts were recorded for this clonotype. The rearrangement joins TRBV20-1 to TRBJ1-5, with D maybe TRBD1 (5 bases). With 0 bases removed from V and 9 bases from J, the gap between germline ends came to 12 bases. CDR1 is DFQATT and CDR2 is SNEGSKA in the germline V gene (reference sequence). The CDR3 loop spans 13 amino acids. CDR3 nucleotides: TGCAGTGCTAGAGAGGGATCGAGGGGGCCCCAGCATTTT. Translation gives CSAREGSRGPQHF.

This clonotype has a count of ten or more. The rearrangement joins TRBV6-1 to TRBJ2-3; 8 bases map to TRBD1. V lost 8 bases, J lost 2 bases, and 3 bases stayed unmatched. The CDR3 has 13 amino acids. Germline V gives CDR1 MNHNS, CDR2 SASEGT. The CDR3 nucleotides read TGTGCCAGCCGGGACAGGAACACAGATACGCAGTATTTT. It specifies CASRDRNTDTQYF.

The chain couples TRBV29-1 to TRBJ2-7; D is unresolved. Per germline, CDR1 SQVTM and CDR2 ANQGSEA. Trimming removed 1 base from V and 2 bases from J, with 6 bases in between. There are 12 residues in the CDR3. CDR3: CSVEGGTYEQYF. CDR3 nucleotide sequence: TGCAGCGTTGAAGGGGGTACCTACGAGCAGTACTTC.

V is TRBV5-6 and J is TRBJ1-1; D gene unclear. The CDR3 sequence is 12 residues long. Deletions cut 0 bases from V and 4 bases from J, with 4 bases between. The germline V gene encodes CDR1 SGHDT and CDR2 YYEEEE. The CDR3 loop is CASSLGLTEAFF. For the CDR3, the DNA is TGTGCCAGCAGCTTGGGTCTCACTGAAGCTTTCTTT.

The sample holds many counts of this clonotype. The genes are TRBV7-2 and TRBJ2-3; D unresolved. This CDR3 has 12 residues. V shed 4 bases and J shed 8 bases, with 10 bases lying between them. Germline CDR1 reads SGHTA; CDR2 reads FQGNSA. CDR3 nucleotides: TGTGCCAGCAGCTGGGTTCGGAGTACGCAGTATTTT. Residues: CASSWVRSTQYF. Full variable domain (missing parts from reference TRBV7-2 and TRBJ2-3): GAGVSQSPSNKVTEKGKDVELRCDPISGHTALYWYRQSLGQGLEFLIYFQGNSAPDKSGLPSDRFSAERTGGSVSTLTIQRTQQEDSAVYLCASSWVRSTQYFGPGTRLTVL.

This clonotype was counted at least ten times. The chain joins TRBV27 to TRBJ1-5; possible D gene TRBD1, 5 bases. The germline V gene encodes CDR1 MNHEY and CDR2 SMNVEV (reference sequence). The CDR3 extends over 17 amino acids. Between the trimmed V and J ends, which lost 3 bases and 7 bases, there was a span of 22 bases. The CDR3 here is CASSLKQWTNNGQPQHF. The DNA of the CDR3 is TGTGCCAGCAGTTTGAAACAGTGGACAAATAATGGGCAGCCCCAGCATTTT.

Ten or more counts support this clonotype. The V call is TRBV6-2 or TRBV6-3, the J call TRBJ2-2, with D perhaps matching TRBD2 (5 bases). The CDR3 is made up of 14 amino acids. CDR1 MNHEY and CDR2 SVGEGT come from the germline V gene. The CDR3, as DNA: TGTGTCTCGAGGGAGTTCAGTACCACCGGGGAGCTGTTTTTT. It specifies CVSREFSTTGELFF.

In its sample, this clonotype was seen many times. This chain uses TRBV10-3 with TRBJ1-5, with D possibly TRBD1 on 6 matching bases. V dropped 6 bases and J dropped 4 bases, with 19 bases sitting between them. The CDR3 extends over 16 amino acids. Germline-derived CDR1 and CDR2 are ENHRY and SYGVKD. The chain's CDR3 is CAISESPDRINQPQHF. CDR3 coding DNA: TGTGCCATCAGCGAAAGTCCGGACAGAATAAATCAGCCCCAGCATTTT.

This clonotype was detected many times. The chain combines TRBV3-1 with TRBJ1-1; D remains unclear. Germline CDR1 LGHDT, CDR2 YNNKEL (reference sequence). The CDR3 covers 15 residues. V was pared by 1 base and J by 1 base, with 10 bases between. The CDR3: CASSQAYGWNTEAFF. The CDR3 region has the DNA TGTGCCAGCAGCCAAGCTTACGGGTGGAACACTGAAGCTTTCTTT.

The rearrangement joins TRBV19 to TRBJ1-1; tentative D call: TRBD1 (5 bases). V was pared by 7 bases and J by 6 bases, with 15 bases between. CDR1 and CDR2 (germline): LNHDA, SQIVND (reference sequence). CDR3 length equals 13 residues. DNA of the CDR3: TGTGCCAGTACCGTGGGAGGGGAACCTGAAGCTTTCTTT. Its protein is CASTVGGEPEAFF.

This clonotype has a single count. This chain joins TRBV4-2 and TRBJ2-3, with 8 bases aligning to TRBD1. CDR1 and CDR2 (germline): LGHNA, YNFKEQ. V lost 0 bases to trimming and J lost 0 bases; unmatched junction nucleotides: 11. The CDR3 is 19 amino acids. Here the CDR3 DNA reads TGTGCCAGCAGCCAAGAAGCGGCAGGGGGCAGATCTAGCACAGATACGCAGTATTTT. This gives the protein CASSQEAAGGRSSTDTQYF.

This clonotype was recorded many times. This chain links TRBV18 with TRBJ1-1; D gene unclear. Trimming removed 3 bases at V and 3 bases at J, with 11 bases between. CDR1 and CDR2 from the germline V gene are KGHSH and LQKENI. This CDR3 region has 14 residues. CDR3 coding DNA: TGTGCCAGCTCACCGGGAGCGGGAGACACTGAAGCTTTCTTT. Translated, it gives CASSPGAGDTEAFF.

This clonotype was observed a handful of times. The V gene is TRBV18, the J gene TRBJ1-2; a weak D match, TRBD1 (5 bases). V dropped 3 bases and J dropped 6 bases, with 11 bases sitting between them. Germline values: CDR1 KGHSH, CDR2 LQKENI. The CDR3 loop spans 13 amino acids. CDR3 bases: TGTGCCAGCTCACCGGGGGAGGATAATGGCTACACCTTC. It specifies CASSPGEDNGYTF.

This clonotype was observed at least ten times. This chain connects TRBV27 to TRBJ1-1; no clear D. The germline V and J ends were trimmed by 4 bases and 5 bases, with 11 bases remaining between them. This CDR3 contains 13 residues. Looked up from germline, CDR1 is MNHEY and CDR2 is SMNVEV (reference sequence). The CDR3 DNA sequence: TGTGCCAGCAGTTGGAAAGGGTTAACTGAAGCTTTCTTT. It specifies CASSWKGLTEAFF.

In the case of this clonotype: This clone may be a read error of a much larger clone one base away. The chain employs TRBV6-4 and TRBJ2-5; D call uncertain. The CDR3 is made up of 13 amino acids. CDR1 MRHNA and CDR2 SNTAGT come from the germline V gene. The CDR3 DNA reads TGTGCCAGCAGTGCCTCCCCGACGGAGACCCAGCACTTC. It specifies CASSASPTETQHF.

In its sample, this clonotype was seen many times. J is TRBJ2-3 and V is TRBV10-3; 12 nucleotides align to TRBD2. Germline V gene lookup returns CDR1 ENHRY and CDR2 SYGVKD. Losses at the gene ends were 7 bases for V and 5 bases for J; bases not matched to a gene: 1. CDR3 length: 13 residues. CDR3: CAIKGLAGDTQYF. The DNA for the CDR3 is TGTGCCATCAAGGGACTAGCGGGAGATACGCAGTATTTT.

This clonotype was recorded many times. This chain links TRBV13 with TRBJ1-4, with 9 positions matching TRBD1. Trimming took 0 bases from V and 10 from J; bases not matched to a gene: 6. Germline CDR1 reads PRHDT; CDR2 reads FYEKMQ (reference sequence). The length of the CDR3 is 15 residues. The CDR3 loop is CASSLGRTGEPKLFF. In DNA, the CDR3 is TGTGCCAGCAGCTTAGGAAGGACAGGGGAGCCAAAACTGTTTTTT. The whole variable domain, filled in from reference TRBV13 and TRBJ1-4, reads AAGVIQSPRHLIKEKRETATLKCYPIPRHDTVYWYQQGPGQDPQFLISFYEKMQSDKGSIPDRFSAQQFSDYHSELNMSSLELGDSALYFCASSLGRTGEPKLFFGSGTQLSVL.

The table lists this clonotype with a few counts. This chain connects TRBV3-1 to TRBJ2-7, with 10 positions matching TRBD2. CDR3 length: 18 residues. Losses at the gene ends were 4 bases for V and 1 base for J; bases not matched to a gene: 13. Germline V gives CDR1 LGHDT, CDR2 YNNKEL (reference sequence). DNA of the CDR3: TGTGCCAGCAGCCGCGGGTCTAGCGGGAGAGGGAGATCCTACGAGCAGTACTTC. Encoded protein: CASSRGSSGRGRSYEQYF.

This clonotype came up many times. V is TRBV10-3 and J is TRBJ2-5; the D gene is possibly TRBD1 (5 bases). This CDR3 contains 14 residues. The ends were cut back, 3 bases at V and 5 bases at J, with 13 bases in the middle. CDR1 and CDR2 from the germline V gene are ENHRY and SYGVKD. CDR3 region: CAISEGQGVETQYF. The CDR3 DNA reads TGTGCCATCAGTGAAGGGCAGGGCGTGGAGACCCAGTACTTC.